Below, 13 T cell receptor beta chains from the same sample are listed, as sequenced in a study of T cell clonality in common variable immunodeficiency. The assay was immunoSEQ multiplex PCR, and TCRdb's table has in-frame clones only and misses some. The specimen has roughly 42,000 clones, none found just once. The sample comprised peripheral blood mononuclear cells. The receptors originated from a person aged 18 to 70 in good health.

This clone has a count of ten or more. The CDR3 DNA, read in part, is TGCAGTGCTAGAGGGGCGGGGGACAGGGCCTACAATGAG. Translated, it gives CSARGAGDRAYNE. From start to end, the CDR3 is CSARGAGDRAYNEQFF. This chain connects TRBV20-1 to TRBJ2-1, with 9 bases that match TRBD1. The read halts 3 residues ahead of the CDR3 end, with the missing end drawn from the germline J gene. The V gene end was trimmed by 1 base and the J gene end by 2 bases; junction bases not matched to a gene: 6. The CDR3 runs to 16 residues. CDR1 is DFQATT, CDR2 SNEGSKA, per germline (reference sequence).

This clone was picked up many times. The CDR3 loop reads CASSLTSGNTGELFF. CDR3 DNA, as far as it was read: TGCGCCAGCAGCTTGACTAGCGGGAACACCGGGGAG. V and J are TRBV5-1 and TRBJ2-2, with 8 bases lining up with TRBD2. The observed sequence ends 3 residues before the CDR3 terminus, with the missing tail filled in from the germline J gene. This CDR3 contains 15 residues. V was pared by 1 base and J by 1 base, with 0 bases of the junction left unmatched. Germline loops: CDR1 SGHRS, CDR2 YFSETQ.

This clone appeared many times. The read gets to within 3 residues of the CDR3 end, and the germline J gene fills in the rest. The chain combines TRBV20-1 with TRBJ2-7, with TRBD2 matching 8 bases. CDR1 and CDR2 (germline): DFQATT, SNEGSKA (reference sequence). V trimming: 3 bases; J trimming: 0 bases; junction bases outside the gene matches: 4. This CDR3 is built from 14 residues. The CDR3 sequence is CSARLAGSSYEQYF. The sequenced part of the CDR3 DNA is TGCAGTGCTAGGTTAGCGGGGAGCTCCTACGAG.

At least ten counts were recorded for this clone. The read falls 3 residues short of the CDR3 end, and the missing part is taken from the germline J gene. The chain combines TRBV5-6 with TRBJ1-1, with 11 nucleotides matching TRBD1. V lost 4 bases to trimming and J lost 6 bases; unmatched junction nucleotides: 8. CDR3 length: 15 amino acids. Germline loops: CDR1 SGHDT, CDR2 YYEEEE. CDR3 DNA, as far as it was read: TGTGCCAGCAGCCCTGGGGACAGGGGGGGTGCTGAA. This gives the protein CASSPGDRGGAE. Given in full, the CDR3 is CASSPGDRGGAEAFF.

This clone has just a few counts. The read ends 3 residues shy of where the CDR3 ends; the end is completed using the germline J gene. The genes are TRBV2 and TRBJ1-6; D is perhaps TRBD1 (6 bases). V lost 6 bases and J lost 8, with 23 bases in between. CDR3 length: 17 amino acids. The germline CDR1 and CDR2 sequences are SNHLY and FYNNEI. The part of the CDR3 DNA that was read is TGTGCCAGCAGGGGGGCCTTGAGGGCCCTAGGGGATTCACCC. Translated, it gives CASRGALRALGDSP. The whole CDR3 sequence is CASRGALRALGDSPLHF.

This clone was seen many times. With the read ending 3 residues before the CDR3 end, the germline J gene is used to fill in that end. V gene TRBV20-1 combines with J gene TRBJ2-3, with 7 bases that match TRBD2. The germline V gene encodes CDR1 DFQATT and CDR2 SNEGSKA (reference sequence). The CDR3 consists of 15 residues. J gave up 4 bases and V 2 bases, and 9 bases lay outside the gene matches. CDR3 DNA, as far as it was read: TGCAGTGCTAGACACGCGCGGGAGCGCGCAGATACG. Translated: CSARHARERADT. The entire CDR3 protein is CSARHARERADTQYF.

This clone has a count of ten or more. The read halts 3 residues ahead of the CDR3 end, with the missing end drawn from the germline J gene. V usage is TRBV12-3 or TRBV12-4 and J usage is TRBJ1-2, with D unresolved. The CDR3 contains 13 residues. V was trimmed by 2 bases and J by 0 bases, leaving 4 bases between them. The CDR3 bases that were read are TGTGCCAGCAGTTTACGGGCTAACTATGGC. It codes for CASSLRANYG. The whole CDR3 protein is CASSLRANYGYTF.

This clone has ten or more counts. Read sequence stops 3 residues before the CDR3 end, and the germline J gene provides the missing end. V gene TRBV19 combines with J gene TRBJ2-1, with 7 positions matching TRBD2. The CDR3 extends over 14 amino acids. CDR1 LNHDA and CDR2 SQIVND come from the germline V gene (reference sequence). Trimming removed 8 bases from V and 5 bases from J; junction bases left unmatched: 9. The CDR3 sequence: CASGGVLANNEQFF. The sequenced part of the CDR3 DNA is TGTGCCAGTGGGGGGGTCCTCGCAAACAATGAG.

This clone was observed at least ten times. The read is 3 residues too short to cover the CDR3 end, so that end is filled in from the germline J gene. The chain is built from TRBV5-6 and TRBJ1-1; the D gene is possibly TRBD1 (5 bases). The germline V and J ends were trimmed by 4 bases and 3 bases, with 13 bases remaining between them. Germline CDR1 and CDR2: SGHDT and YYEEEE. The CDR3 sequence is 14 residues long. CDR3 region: CASSPRGSDTEAFF. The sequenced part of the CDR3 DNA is TGTGCCAGCAGCCCGCGGGGGTCCGACACTGAA.

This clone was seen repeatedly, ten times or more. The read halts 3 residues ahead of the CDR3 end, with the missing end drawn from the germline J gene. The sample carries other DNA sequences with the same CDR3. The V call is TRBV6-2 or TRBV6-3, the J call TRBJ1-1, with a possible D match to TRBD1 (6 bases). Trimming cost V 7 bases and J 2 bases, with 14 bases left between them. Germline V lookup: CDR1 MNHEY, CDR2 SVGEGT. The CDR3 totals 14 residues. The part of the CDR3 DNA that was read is TGTGCCAGCACCTTGGACAGCTTTAACACTGAA. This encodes CASTLDSFNTE. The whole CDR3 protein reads CASTLDSFNTEAFF.

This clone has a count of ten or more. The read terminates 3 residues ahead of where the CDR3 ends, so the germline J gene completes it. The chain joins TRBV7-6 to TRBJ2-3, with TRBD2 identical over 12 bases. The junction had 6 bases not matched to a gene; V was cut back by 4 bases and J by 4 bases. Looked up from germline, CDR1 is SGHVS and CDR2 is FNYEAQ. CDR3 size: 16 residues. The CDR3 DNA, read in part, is TGTGCCAGCAGCTCTGGACTAGCGGGGACAGCAGATACG. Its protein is CASSSGLAGTADT. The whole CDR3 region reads CASSSGLAGTADTQYF.

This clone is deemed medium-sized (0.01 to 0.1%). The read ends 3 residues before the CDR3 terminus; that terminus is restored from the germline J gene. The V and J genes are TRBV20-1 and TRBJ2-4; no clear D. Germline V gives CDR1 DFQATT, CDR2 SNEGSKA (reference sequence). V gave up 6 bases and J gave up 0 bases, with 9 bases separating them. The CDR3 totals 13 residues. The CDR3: CSADTLAKNIQYF. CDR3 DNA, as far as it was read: TGCAGTGCCGACACCCTAGCCAAAAACATT.

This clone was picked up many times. The CDR3 spells CASSPNRGKETQYF. CDR3 bases read: TGTGCCAGCTCACCCAACAGGGGCAAAGAGACC. The chain links TRBV18 to TRBJ2-5; TRBD1 matches 7 bases. The read terminates 3 residues ahead of where the CDR3 ends, so the germline J gene completes it. CDR1 is KGHSH, CDR2 LQKENI, per germline. V was clipped by 3 bases and J by 3 bases; unmatched bases: 4. The CDR3 extends over 14 amino acids.